The sequence of this T cell receptor beta chain was determined in a study of STAT5B mutations in CD4+ large granular lymphocyte leukemia. Clones were sequenced by immunoSEQ multiplex PCR, and TCRdb holds only the in-frame ones, with some missing. The table records about 32,000 clones, less than 75% of them present only once. This TCR derives from a human donor in good health. What was sequenced was CD4+ T cells from blood buffy coats.

The CDR3: CASSPDRDKGNEQFF. The DNA of the CDR3 is TGCGCCAGCAGTCCTGATCGGGACAAGGGCAATGAGCAGTTCTTC. This chain joins TRBV5-1 and TRBJ2-1, with D possibly matching TRBD1 (6 bases). CDR3 length equals 15 residues. The ends were cut back, 5 bases at V and 6 bases at J, with 18 bases in the middle. Germline CDR1 reads SGHRS; CDR2 reads YFSETQ.